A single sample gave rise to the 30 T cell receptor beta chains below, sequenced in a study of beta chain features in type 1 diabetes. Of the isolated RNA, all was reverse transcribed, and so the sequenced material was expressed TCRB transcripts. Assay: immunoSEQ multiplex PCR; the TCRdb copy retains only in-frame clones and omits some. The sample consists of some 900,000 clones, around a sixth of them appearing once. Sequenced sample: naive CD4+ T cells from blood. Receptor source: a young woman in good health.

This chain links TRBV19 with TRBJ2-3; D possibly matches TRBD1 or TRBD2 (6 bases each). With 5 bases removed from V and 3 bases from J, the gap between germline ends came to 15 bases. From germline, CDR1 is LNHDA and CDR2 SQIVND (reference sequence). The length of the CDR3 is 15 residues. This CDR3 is CASSRPGGYTDTQYF. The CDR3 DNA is TGTGCCAGTAGTCGTCCCGGGGGCTATACAGATACGCAGTATTTT.

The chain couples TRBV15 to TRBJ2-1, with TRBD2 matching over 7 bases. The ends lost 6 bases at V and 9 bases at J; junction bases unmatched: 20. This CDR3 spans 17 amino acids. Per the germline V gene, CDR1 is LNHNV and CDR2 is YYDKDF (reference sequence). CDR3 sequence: CATRSGGSGGIFPEQFF. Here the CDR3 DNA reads TGTGCCACCAGATCCGGCGGGTCGGGAGGAATCTTTCCTGAGCAGTTCTTC.

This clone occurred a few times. The CDR3 DNA follows: TGTGCCAGCAGCTTGGACGGTTCCACCGGGGAGCTGTTTTTT. It encodes CASSLDGSTGELFF. The rearrangement joins TRBV5-4 to TRBJ2-2; D gene unclear. The CDR3 runs 14 residues. CDR1 and CDR2 (germline): SGHNT, YYREEE (reference sequence). Trimming took 0 bases from V and 4 from J, leaving 7 bases between them.

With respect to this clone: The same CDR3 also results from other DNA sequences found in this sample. The CDR3 DNA reads TGTGCCAGCAGCTTGAGCGAGACCCAGTACTTC. Translated: CASSLSETQYF. V and J are TRBV7-3 and TRBJ2-5; D ambiguous. The CDR3 has 11 amino acids. V gave up 3 bases and J gave up 5 bases, with 4 bases separating them. The germline V gene has CDR1 SGHTA and CDR2 FQGTGA.

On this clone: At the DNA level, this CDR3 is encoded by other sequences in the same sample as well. The CDR3: CASSRDRRTEAFF. CDR3 sequence (DNA): TGCGCCAGCAGCCGCGACAGAAGAACTGAAGCTTTCTTT. This rearrangement joins TRBV5-1 to TRBJ1-1; D is perhaps TRBD1 (5 bases). This CDR3 is 13 amino acids long. Germline V lookup: CDR1 SGHRS, CDR2 YFSETQ. Trimming took 4 bases from V and 5 from J, leaving 12 bases between them.

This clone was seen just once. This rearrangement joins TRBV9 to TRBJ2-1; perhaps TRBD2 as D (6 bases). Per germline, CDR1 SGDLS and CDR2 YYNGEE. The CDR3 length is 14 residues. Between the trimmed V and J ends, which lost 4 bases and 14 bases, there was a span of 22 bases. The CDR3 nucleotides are TGTGCCAGCAGCCCCGGACGAACGGGGGAAGATAAGTTCTTC. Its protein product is CASSPGRTGEDKFF. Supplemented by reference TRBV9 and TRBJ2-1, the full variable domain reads DSGVTQTPKHLITATGQRVTLRCSPRSGDLSVYWYQQSLDQGLQFLIQYYNGEERAKGNILERFSAQQFPDLHSELNLSSLELGDSALYFCASSPGRTGEDKFFGPGTRLTVL.

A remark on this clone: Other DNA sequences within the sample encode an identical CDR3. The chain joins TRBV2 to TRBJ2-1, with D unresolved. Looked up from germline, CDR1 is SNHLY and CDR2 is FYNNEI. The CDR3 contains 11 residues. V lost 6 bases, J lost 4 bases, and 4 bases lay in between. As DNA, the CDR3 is TGTGCCAGCAGCGGATACAATGAGCAGTTCTTC. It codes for CASSGYNEQFF.

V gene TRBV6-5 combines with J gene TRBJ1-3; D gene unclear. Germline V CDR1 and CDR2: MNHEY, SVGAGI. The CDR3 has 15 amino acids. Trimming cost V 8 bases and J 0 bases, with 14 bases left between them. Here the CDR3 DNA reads TGTGCCAGCCTTAGAGCCAGGTTCTCTGGAAACACCATATATTTT. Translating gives CASLRARFSGNTIYF.

The CDR3 DNA follows: TGTGCCAGCTCACCAGGGACACCAGAATTAGCTAACTATGGCTACACCTTC. Protein: CASSPGTPELANYGYTF. The chain is built from TRBV18 and TRBJ1-2, with a tentative D call TRBD1 (6 bases). Trimming cost V 2 bases and J 0 bases, with 16 bases left between them. Germline CDR1 reads KGHSH; CDR2 reads LQKENI. The CDR3 is 17 amino acids. The variable domain in full, completed from reference TRBV18 and TRBJ1-2, reads NAGVMQNPRHLVRRRGQEARLRCSPMKGHSHVYWYRQLPEEGLKFMVYLQKENIIDESGMPKERFSAEFPKEGPSILRIQQVVRGDSAAYFCASSPGTPELANYGYTFGSGTRLTVV.

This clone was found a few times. The CDR3 DNA reads TGTGCCAGCAGCGTGAGTTTGGGGACCTACGAGCAGTACTTC. Amino acids: CASSVSLGTYEQYF. The chain uses TRBV9 and TRBJ2-7; no reliable D call. This CDR3 has 14 amino acids. Germline CDR1 reads SGDLS; CDR2 reads YYNGEE. Deletions cut 2 bases from V and 2 bases from J, with 11 bases between.

In DNA, the CDR3 is TGTGCCAGCAGTTACTTTCACGACAGGGAGGGTGAGACCCAGTACTTC. Its protein product is CASSYFHDREGETQYF. V is TRBV6-5 and J is TRBJ2-5; D is possibly TRBD1 or TRBD2 (7 bases each). CDR3 length: 16 amino acids. From germline, CDR1 is MNHEY and CDR2 SVGAGI. The ends were cut back, 1 base at V and 5 bases at J, with 17 bases in the middle.

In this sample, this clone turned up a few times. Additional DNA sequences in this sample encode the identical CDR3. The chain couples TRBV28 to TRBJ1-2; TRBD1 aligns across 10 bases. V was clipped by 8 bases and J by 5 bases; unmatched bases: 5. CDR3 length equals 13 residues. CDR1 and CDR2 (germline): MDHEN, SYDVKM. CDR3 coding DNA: TGTGCCAGCTCTCCGGGACAGGGGTATGGCTACACCTTC. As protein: CASSPGQGYGYTF.

The CDR3 here is CASSSAGTNYGYTF. In DNA, the CDR3 is TGTGCCAGCAGTTCCGCCGGGACAAACTATGGCTACACCTTC. The rearrangement links TRBV28 to TRBJ1-2, with TRBD1 as a possible D gene (6 bases). Germline values: CDR1 MDHEN, CDR2 SYDVKM. With 4 bases removed from V and 2 bases from J, the gap between germline ends came to 11 bases. The CDR3 is 14 amino acids.

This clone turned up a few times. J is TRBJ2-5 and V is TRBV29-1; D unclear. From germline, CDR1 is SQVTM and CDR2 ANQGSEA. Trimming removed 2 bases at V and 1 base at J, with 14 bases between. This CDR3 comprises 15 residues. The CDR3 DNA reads TGCAGCGTTGAATTCTTGGCCGGGTTCCAAGAGACCCAGTACTTC. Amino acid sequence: CSVEFLAGFQETQYF.

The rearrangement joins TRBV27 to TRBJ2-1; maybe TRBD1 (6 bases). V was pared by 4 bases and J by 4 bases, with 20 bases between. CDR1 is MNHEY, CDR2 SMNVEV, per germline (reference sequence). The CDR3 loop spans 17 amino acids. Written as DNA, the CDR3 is TGTGCCAGCAGTTATGGGACGGCAGGGGTGATTTACAATGAGCAGTTCTTC. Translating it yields CASSYGTAGVIYNEQFF.

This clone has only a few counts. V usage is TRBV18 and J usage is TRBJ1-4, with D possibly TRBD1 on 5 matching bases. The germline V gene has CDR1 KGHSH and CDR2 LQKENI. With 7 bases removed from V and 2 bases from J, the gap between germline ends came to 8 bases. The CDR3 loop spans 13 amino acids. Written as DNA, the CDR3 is TGTGCCAGCTTAAACAGGACTAATGAAAAACTGTTTTTT. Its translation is CASLNRTNEKLFF. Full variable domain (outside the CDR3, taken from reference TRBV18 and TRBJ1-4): NAGVMQNPRHLVRRRGQEARLRCSPMKGHSHVYWYRQLPEEGLKFMVYLQKENIIDESGMPKERFSAEFPKEGPSILRIQQVVRGDSAAYFCASLNRTNEKLFFGSGTQLSVL.

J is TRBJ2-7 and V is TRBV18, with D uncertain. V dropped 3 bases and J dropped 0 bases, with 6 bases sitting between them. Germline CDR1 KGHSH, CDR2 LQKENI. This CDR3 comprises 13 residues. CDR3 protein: CASSPMDSYEQYF. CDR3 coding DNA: TGTGCCAGCTCACCGATGGACTCCTACGAGCAGTACTTC.

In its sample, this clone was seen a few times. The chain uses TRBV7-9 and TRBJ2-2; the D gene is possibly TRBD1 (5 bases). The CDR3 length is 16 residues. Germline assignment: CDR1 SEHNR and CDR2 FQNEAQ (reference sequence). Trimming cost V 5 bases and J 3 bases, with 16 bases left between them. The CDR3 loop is CASSPTSRADTGELFF. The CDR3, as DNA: TGTGCCAGCAGCCCAACCTCCAGGGCAGACACCGGGGAGCTGTTTTTT.

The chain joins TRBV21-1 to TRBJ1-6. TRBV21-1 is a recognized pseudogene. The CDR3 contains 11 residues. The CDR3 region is CASRWNSPLHF. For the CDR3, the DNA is TGTGCCAGCAGGTGGAATTCACCCCTCCACTTT.

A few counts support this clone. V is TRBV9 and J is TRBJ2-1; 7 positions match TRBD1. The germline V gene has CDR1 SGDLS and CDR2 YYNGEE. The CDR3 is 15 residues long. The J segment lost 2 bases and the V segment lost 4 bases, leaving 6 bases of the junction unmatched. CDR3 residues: CASSLLTGAYNEQFF. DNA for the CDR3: TGTGCCAGCAGCTTGTTAACAGGGGCCTACAATGAGCAGTTCTTC. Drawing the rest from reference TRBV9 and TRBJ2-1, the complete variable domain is DSGVTQTPKHLITATGQRVTLRCSPRSGDLSVYWYQQSLDQGLQFLIQYYNGEERAKGNILERFSAQQFPDLHSELNLSSLELGDSALYFCASSLLTGAYNEQFFGPGTRLTVL.

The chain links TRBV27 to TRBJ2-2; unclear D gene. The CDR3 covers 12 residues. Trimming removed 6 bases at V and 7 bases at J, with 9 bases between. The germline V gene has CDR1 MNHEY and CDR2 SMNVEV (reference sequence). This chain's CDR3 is CASRPGGGELFF. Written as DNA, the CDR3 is TGTGCCAGCAGGCCTGGTGGCGGGGAGCTGTTTTTT.

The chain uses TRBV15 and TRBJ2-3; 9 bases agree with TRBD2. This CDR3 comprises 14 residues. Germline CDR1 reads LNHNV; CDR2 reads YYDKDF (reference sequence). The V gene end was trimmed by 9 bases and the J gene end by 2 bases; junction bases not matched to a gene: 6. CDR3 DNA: TGTGCCACGGCTCCTAGCGGGACCACAGATACGCAGTATTTT. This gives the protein CATAPSGTTDTQYF.

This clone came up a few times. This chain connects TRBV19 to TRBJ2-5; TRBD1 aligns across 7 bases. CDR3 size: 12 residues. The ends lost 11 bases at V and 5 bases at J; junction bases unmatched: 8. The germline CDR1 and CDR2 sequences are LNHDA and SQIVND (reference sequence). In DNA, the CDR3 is TGTGCCTCCTCAGGGGGACGGGAGACCCAGTACTTC. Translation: CASSGGRETQYF. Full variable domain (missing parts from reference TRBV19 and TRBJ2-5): DGGITQSPKYLFRKEGQNVTLSCEQNLNHDAMYWYRQDPGQGLRLIYYSQIVNDFQKGDIAEGYSVSREKKESFPLTVTSAQKNPTAFYLCASSGGRETQYFGPGTRLLVL.

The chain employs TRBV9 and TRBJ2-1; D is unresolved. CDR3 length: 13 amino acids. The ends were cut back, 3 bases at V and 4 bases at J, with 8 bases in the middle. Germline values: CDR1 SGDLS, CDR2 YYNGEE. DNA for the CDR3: TGTGCCAGCAGCGCCAGTGTGTACAATGAGCAGTTCTTC. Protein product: CASSASVYNEQFF.

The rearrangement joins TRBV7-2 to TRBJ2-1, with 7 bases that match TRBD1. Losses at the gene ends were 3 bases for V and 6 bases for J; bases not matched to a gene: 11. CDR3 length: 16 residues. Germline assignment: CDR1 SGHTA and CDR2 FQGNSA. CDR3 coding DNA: TGTGCCAGCAGCTTCTTACCTGGACAGGTCTTCAATGAGCAGTTCTTC. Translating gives CASSFLPGQVFNEQFF.

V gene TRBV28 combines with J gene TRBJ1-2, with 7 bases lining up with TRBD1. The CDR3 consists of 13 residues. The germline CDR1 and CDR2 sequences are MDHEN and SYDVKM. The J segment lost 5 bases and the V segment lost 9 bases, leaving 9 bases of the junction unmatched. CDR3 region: CASSGQTLYGYTF. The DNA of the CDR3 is TGTGCCAGTTCGGGACAGACCCTGTATGGCTACACCTTC.

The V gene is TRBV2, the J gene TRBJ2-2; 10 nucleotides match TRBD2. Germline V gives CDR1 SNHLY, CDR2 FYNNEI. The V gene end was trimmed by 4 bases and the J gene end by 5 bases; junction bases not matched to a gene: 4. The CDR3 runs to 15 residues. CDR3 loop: CASSALAGRTGELFF. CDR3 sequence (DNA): TGTGCCAGCAGTGCACTAGCGGGAAGAACCGGGGAGCTGTTTTTT.

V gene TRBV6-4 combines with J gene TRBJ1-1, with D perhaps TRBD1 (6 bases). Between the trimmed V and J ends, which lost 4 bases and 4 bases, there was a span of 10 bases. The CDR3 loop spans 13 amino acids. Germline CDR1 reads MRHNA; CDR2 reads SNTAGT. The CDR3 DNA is TGTGCCAGCAGTGGTACAGGGAGCACTGAAGCTTTCTTT. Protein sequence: CASSGTGSTEAFF.

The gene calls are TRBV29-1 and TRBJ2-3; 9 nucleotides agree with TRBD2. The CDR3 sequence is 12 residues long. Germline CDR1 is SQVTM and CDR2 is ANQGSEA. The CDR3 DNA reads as TGCACCTATAGCGGGAGTACAGATACGCAGTATTTT. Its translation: CTYSGSTDTQYF.

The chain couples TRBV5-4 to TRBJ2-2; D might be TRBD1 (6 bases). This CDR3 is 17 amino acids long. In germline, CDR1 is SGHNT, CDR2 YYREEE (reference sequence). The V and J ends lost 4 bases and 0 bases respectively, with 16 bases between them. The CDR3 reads CASSQDNRDANTGELFF. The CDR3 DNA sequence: TGTGCCAGCAGCCAAGATAACAGGGACGCGAACACCGGGGAGCTGTTTTTT.